Listed below are T cell receptor beta chains from one sample, sequenced in a study of control samples from healthy donors and cancer patients. Only in-frame clones appear in the TCRdb table, and some are missing; sequencing was by immunoSEQ multiplex PCR. Among approximately 72,000 clones, roughly 90% were seen once, and the ten largest hold approximately 7%. Sequences were obtained from blood. These TCRs come from a man aged 45-65 years in good health. Each CDR3 is given with its conserved first and last residue. A D gene is named only where the DNA matches it firmly. Size tells how often a clone was seen (once, few, many) or the class of an expanded clone, and some rows leave it out.

abundance,v_gene,j_gene,d_gene,CDR3aa,CDR3nt
.,TRBV5-1,TRBJ2-1,.,CASSLFGGGETNEQFF,TGCGCCAGCAGCTTATTCGGCGGGGGCGAAACCAATGAGCAGTTCTTC
.,TRBV5-8,TRBJ2-1,.,CATTSRLKGNEQFF,TGTGCCACCACCAGCCGCCTAAAAGGGAATGAGCAGTTCTTC
.,TRBV2,TRBJ1-5,.,CASSSGANQPQHF,TGTGCCAGCAGTTCCGGGGCCAATCAGCCCCAGCATTTT
.,TRBV4-2,TRBJ2-3,TRBD2,CASSLTAGVGTDTQYF,TGTGCCAGCAGCCTCACGGCGGGGGTTGGCACAGATACGCAGTATTTT
.,TRBV11-2,TRBJ1-6,.,CASSLVSGASSPLHF,TGTGCCAGCAGCTTAGTTTCTGGGGCGAGTTCACCCCTCCACTTT
.,TRBV6-4,TRBJ1-2,.,CASSGGNGYTF,TGTGCCAGCAGTGGGGGAAATGGCTACACCTTC
.,TRBV4-1,TRBJ2-1,TRBD1,CASSPWTGRGEQFF,TGCGCCAGCAGCCCCTGGACAGGGCGCGGCGAGCAGTTCTTC
.,TRBV12-3/TRBV12-4,TRBJ1-4,.,CASSPSREKLFF,TGTGCCAGCAGCCCGAGTAGGGAAAAACTGTTTTTT
once,TRBV6-5,TRBJ1-1,TRBD1,CASSYEVGQGRKAFF,TGTGCCAGCAGTTATGAGGTGGGACAGGGACGTAAAGCTTTCTTT
once,TRBV27,TRBJ1-5,.,CASSPNGFSNQPQHF,TGTGCCAGCAGCCCCAACGGATTCTCAAATCAGCCCCAGCATTTT
.,TRBV4-1,TRBJ2-7,TRBD2,CASSPPPGLAGGKSYEQYF,TGCGCCAGCAGCCCACCCCCGGGACTAGCGGGGGGCAAGTCCTACGAGCAGTACTTC
.,TRBV3-1/TRBV3-2,TRBJ1-1,.,CASSLGGSAEAFF,TGTGCCAGCAGCCTCGGGGGGAGTGCTGAAGCTTTCTTT
.,TRBV10-1,TRBJ2-2,.,CASSGAGNTGELFF,TGCGCCAGCAGTGGGGCGGGGAACACCGGGGAGCTGTTTTTT
.,TRBV19,TRBJ1-1,TRBD1,CASSIRQGVPTEAFF,TGTGCCAGTAGTATCCGACAGGGGGTCCCCACTGAAGCTTTCTTT
.,TRBV7-2,TRBJ2-2,.,CASSPRTGNTGELFF,TGTGCCAGCAGCCCCCGGACGGGGAACACCGGGGAGCTGTTTTTT
.,TRBV7-9,TRBJ1-1,.,CASSPPGAMNTEAFF,TGTGCCAGCAGCCCACCGGGGGCCATGAACACTGAAGCTTTCTTT
.,TRBV7-9,TRBJ1-4,.,CATGGRVYEKLFF,TGTGCCACCGGCGGGCGGGTCTATGAAAAACTGTTTTTT
.,TRBV2,TRBJ1-5,TRBD1,CASRRPGGGDQPQHF,TGTGCCAGCAGGCGACCTGGAGGGGGCGATCAGCCCCAGCATTTT
.,TRBV10-3,TRBJ2-5,.,CAISGGGPEETQYF,TGTGCCATCAGTGGGGGGGGCCCCGAAGAGACCCAGTACTTC
.,TRBV27,TRBJ1-2,.,CASSDQHGEGYTF,TGTGCCAGCAGTGATCAACACGGGGAAGGCTACACCTTC
.,TRBV3-1/TRBV3-2,TRBJ2-3,.,CASSQLGTDTQYF,TGTGCCAGCAGCCAGCTAGGCACAGATACGCAGTATTTT
.,TRBV12-3/TRBV12-4,TRBJ1-2,.,CASSLGGGYGYTF,TGTGCCAGCAGCCTAGGGGGGGGCTATGGCTACACCTTC
.,TRBV5-1,TRBJ2-1,.,CASSSITDNPYNEQFF,TGCGCCAGCAGCTCCATAACCGACAACCCCTACAATGAGCAGTTCTTC
.,TRBV6-2/TRBV6-3,TRBJ1-5,.,CASSFLQGFNQPQHF,TGTGCCAGCAGTTTCCTACAGGGTTTCAATCAGCCCCAGCATTTT
.,TRBV11-2,TRBJ2-1,TRBD2,CASSLEGLAGGRGEQFF,TGTGCCAGCAGCTTAGAGGGCCTAGCGGGGGGCCGGGGGGAGCAGTTCTTC
.,TRBV9,TRBJ1-6,.,CASSVEGRNNSPLHF,TGTGCCAGCAGCGTAGAGGGCAGGAATAATTCACCCCTCCACTTT
.,TRBV7-2,TRBJ2-3,TRBD2,CASSLGRSLAGDTQYF,TGTGCCAGCAGCTTAGGGCGGTCACTAGCGGGGGATACGCAGTATTTT
.,TRBV29-1,TRBJ2-4,TRBD1,CSVGGTGNIQYF,TGCAGCGTAGGTGGGACAGGGAACATTCAGTACTTC
.,TRBV7-2,TRBJ1-2,.,CASSLWGAPNYGYTF,TGTGCCAGCAGCTTATGGGGGGCCCCTAACTATGGCTACACCTTC
medium-sized,TRBV5-4,TRBJ1-2,.,CASSLVPGTLYTF,TGTGCCAGCAGCTTGGTTCCAGGGACTCTATACACCTTC
.,TRBV5-6,TRBJ2-1,TRBD1,CASSLAGDRVHEQFF,TGTGCCAGCAGCTTAGCCGGGGACAGGGTCCATGAGCAGTTCTTC
.,TRBV7-6,TRBJ2-2,.,CASSLGGLDTGELFF,TGTGCCAGCAGCTTAGGGGGGTTAGACACCGGGGAGCTGTTTTTT
.,TRBV9,TRBJ1-1,.,CASSAGGGLSTEAFF,TGTGCCAGCAGCGCTGGGGGGGGTTTGAGCACTGAAGCTTTCTTT
once,TRBV5-4,TRBJ2-7,TRBD1,CATAPGTGAYEQYF,TGTGCCACGGCTCCCGGGACAGGGGCTTACGAGCAGTACTTC
.,TRBV5-1,TRBJ1-2,.,CASSAGWSGHRANYGYTF,TGCGCCAGCAGCGCTGGCTGGAGTGGGCACCGGGCTAACTATGGCTACACCTTC
.,TRBV30,TRBJ1-6,TRBD1,CAWSVPYRGSSYNSPLHF,TGTGCCTGGAGTGTACCGTACAGGGGGAGCTCCTATAATTCACCCCTCCACTTT
.,TRBV25-1,TRBJ1-1,TRBD1,CASGGTGRTEAFF,TGTGCCAGCGGGGGGACAGGGAGGACTGAAGCTTTCTTT
.,TRBV6-6,TRBJ1-2,.,CASHHRGNYGYTF,TGTGCCAGTCATCACCGGGGGAACTATGGCTACACCTTC
.,TRBV18,TRBJ2-4,.,CASSPPEGLIAKNIQYF,TGTGCCAGCTCACCACCGGAGGGACTCATAGCCAAAAACATTCAGTACTTC
few,TRBV6-4,TRBJ2-5,.,CASSALGRDPKETQYF,TGTGCCAGCAGTGCCCTGGGACGGGACCCAAAAGAGACCCAGTACTTC
.,TRBV10-1,TRBJ2-1,TRBD1,CASSVQGAYNEQFF,TGCGCCAGCAGCGTACAGGGGGCGTATAATGAGCAGTTCTTC
.,TRBV27,TRBJ1-2,.,CASSPTRGGNYGYTF,TGTGCCAGCAGTCCCACGCGGGGGGGAAACTATGGCTACACCTTC
.,TRBV29-1,TRBJ1-1,TRBD1,CSADRQGFGNTEAFF,TGCAGCGCCGATCGACAGGGTTTTGGGAACACTGAAGCTTTCTTT
.,TRBV5-4,TRBJ1-3,TRBD1,CASSLDRGPIYF,TGTGCCAGCAGCTTGGACAGGGGGCCCATATATTTT
.,TRBV10-3,TRBJ1-1,.,CAIGRSGNTEAFF,TGTGCCATCGGTCGAAGTGGTAACACTGAAGCTTTCTTT